The following is a T cell receptor beta chain sequence with its context. The antigen remains unidentified. The data belong to a study of identifying expanded T cells in peripheral blood. The CDR3 has 14 residues. The V gene's germline CDR1 is LGHNA and CDR2 YNFKEQ. V was clipped by 6 bases and J by 1 base, with 12 bases between them. Study findings and constraints: Over about two and four weeks, about 15 and 19 clones changed, versus approximately 1.1 between replicates. Variance in clone template counts between two-week samples significantly increased with total template count across all healthy donors.

No infections or other immune events were documented during collection. Method: immunoSEQ multiplex PCR; TCRdb's copy keeps in-frame clones and lacks some. The data show roughly 100,000 clones, around 89% seen once. Source material: blood. The chain has TRBV4-2 and TRBJ1-1; D perhaps matches TRBD1 (6 bases). The TCR sequence derives from a person between 18 and 75 years old in good health. The CDR3 region has the DNA TGTGCCAGCAGTCTGGGACACCAGAACACTGAAGCTTTCTTT. Its translation is CASSLGHQNTEAFF.